The T cell receptor beta chain under discussion was sequenced for a study of beta chain features in type 1 diabetes. Study-level points and caveats: Fewer junction insertions and more nucleotide deletions appeared in type 1 diabetes patients. A moderate, significant TCRB CDR3 shortening appeared in type 1 diabetes across four CD4+ subsets.

Investigators reverse transcribed all isolated RNA, so they sequenced expressed TCRB transcripts. Approximately 4 million reads was the average for naive, central memory and regulatory T cell samples. Sequencing used immunoSEQ multiplex PCR; TCRdb keeps in-frame clones, though not all of them. The sample shows a few hundred thousand clones, over 9% of them seen only once. Comment on this clone: No antigen is known for it.

A sort by CD45RO/CCR7/CD25/CD127/CD95/CD27 yielded CD4+ naive, central memory, regulatory and stem cell-like memory cells. Once sorted, every population was more than 98% pure. Trimming took 3 bases from V and 6 from J; bases not matched to a gene: 1. The germline V gene encodes CDR1 SGHTA and CDR2 FQGNSA. This CDR3 contains 12 residues. Sequences were obtained from central memory CD4+ T cells from blood. The clonotype comes from a man aged 25-45 years with type 1 diabetes. This chain uses TRBV7-2 with TRBJ1-2, with 7 bases that match TRBD1. CDR3 loop: CASSLTGHGYTF. The CDR3 nucleotides read TGTGCCAGCAGCTTGACAGGGCATGGCTACACCTTC. The entire variable domain, with the rest obtained from reference TRBV7-2 and TRBJ1-2, is as follows: GAGVSQSPSNKVTEKGKDVELRCDPISGHTALYWYRQSLGQGLEFLIYFQGNSAPDKSGLPSDRFSAERTGGSVSTLTIQRTQQEDSAVYLCASSLTGHGYTFGSGTRLTVV.